This entry features one TCR beta chain sequence. Its antigen is not identified. This sample was included in a study of cytomegalovirus exposure and HLA in healthy donors. Notes on the study in general: Immune exposure information available was restricted to CMV serostatus. A later analysis found that most CMV-associated TCR beta chains appeared HLA-restricted.

PCR amplification relied on 60 Vbeta primers (plus 13 Jbeta primers). The assay was immunoSEQ multiplex PCR, and TCRdb's table has in-frame clones only and misses some. The profile shows 80,000 or so clones, around 80% of them singletons. Germline values: CDR1 SGHRS, CDR2 YFSETQ. The V and J ends lost 0 bases and 6 bases, in that order; junction bases with no gene match: 12. The CDR3 is 17 residues long. The V gene is TRBV5-1, the J gene TRBJ2-1; 7 bases line up with TRBD2. The TCR originated in a middle-aged man in good health and CMV-seropositive. Input material: PBMCs. CDR3 in amino acids: CASSLGGSGLTGNEQFF. For the CDR3, the DNA is TGCGCCAGCAGCTTGGGCGGGAGTGGACTAACTGGCAATGAGCAGTTCTTC.